One and the same sample provided the 21 T cell receptor beta chains below, sequenced in a study of cytotoxic CD8 clonotypes in ibrutinib-treated CLL. Repertoires were generated with immunoSEQ multiplex PCR, while TCRdb's copy carries only in-frame clones and drops some. The sample has 150,000 to 250,000 clones, roughly 72% seen once. The source was PBMCs, collected after 24 months of ibrutinib treatment. Receptors originate from a human donor with chronic lymphocytic leukemia.

The J gene is TRBJ2-7, the V gene TRBV5-6; 13 nucleotides line up with TRBD2. Germline CDR1 and CDR2: SGHDT and YYEEEE. With 0 bases clipped from V and 7 bases from J, the junction kept 10 bases outside the gene matches. The CDR3 is made up of 17 amino acids. In DNA form, the CDR3 reads TGTGCCAGCAGCTTGGGACCGGGACTAGCGGGACGGGTTGAGCAGTACTTC. Amino acids: CASSLGPGLAGRVEQYF.

The V gene is TRBV30, the J gene TRBJ1-2; D gene uncertain. Germline assignment: CDR1 GTSNPN and CDR2 SVGIG (reference sequence). Trimming stripped 2 bases from V and 0 bases from J, with 16 bases between. This CDR3 is built from 16 residues. CDR3 coding DNA: TGTGCCTGGAGTCAATTCCGGGGAAAGGCTAACTATGGCTACACCTTC. Translated: CAWSQFRGKANYGYTF. The variable domain in full, with the rest retrieved from reference TRBV30 and TRBJ1-2, is SQTIHQWPATLVQPVGSPLSLECTVEGTSNPNLYWYRQAAGRGLQLLFYSVGIGQISSEVPQNLSASRPQDRQFILSSKKLLLSDSGFYLCAWSQFRGKANYGYTFGSGTRLTVV.

V and J are TRBV5-6 and TRBJ2-7; possibly TRBD2 for D (6 bases). The V and J ends lost 7 bases and 3 bases respectively, with 14 bases between them. This CDR3 comprises 13 residues. Looked up from germline, CDR1 is SGHDT and CDR2 is YYEEEE. As DNA, the CDR3 is TGTGCCAGCGAGGCGGGAAGCGGCTACGAGCAGTACTTC. It yields the protein CASEAGSGYEQYF. The variable domain in full, completed from reference TRBV5-6 and TRBJ2-7, reads DAGVTQSPTHLIKTRGQQVTLRCSPKSGHDTVSWYQQALGQGPQFIFQYYEEEERQRGNFPDRFSGHQFPNYSSELNVNALLLGDSALYLCASEAGSGYEQYFGPGTRLTVT.

V usage is TRBV7-8 and J usage is TRBJ2-1; D is perhaps TRBD2 (6 bases). Trimming took off 1 base at V and 3 bases at J, with 10 bases between the two ends. Germline V CDR1 and CDR2: SGHVS, FQNEAQ. This CDR3 contains 15 residues. CDR3: CASSLVLADYNEQFF. The DNA of the CDR3 is TGTGCCAGCAGCTTAGTACTAGCAGACTACAATGAGCAGTTCTTC.

The chain uses TRBV7-8 and TRBJ2-3; 7 bases match TRBD1. The CDR3 covers 15 residues. J was trimmed by 5 bases and V by 5 bases; bases with no gene match: 10. Germline V gene lookup returns CDR1 SGHVS and CDR2 FQNEAQ. In DNA, the CDR3 is TGTGCCAGCAGCCAGTTCGACAGGGCGGGAGATACGCAGTATTTT. Translation: CASSQFDRAGDTQYF.

The chain uses TRBV28 and TRBJ2-7; D is undetermined. The CDR3 has 11 amino acids. The germline V gene has CDR1 MDHEN and CDR2 SYDVKM. Trimming stripped 8 bases from V and 5 bases from J, with 10 bases between. The CDR3 loop reads CASPLGNEQYF. In DNA form, the CDR3 reads TGTGCCAGCCCCCTGGGAAACGAGCAGTACTTC.

This clone was picked up one time. The V and J genes are TRBV7-3 and TRBJ2-2, with D unresolved. The V gene's germline CDR1 is SGHTA and CDR2 FQGTGA. The CDR3 is made up of 14 amino acids. Between the trimmed V and J ends, which lost 4 bases and 5 bases, there was a span of 11 bases. In DNA form, the CDR3 reads TGTGCCAGCAGCTACCACTTGGATACCGGGGAGCTGTTTTTT. This codes for CASSYHLDTGELFF.

This chain links TRBV5-5 with TRBJ2-1, with 8 bases lining up with TRBD2. Germline V gene lookup returns CDR1 SGHKS and CDR2 YYEKEE (reference sequence). The CDR3 spans 15 residues. Losses at the gene ends were 2 bases for V and 9 bases for J; bases not matched to a gene: 10. CDR3 nucleotides: TGTGCCAGCAGCTTCCGGGAGGGAGTACCTAGTGAGCAGTTCTTC. This translates into CASSFREGVPSEQFF. Complete variable domain (other parts from reference TRBV5-5 and TRBJ2-1): DAGVTQSPTHLIKTRGQQVTLRCSPISGHKSVSWYQQVLGQGPQFIFQYYEKEERGRGNFPDRFSARQFPNYSSELNVNALLLGDSALYLCASSFREGVPSEQFFGPGTRLTVL.

The chain combines TRBV27 with TRBJ1-2; maybe TRBD1 (6 bases). Germline V gene data show CDR1 as MNHEY and CDR2 as SMNVEV (reference sequence). Trimming took off 2 bases at V and 8 bases at J, with 15 bases between the two ends. The CDR3 totals 14 residues. As DNA, the CDR3 is TGTGCCAGCAGTTTAGGCAGGGGCGGATTGGGCTACACCTTC. Amino acids: CASSLGRGGLGYTF.

The V and J genes are TRBV30 and TRBJ2-5, with D unclear. Germline V gives CDR1 GTSNPN, CDR2 SVGIG (reference sequence). There are 11 residues in the CDR3. V gave up 0 bases and J gave up 6 bases, with 5 bases separating them. The CDR3 DNA is TGTGCCTGGAGTGTAAAGAAGACCCAGTACTTC. The encoded protein is CAWSVKKTQYF.

This clone was observed once. V is TRBV7-8 and J is TRBJ2-4; 7 nucleotides line up with TRBD1. The J segment lost 9 bases and the V segment lost 5 bases, leaving 7 bases of the junction unmatched. The CDR3 loop spans 13 amino acids. CDR1 is SGHVS and CDR2 is FQNEAQ in the germline V gene. The CDR3 sequence: CASSQDRSGIQYF. CDR3 DNA sequence: TGTGCCAGCAGCCAGGACAGGTCAGGCATTCAGTACTTC.

The rearrangement links TRBV10-3 to TRBJ2-7; either TRBD1 or TRBD2 may supply D (5 bases each). V was trimmed by 3 bases and J by 3 bases, leaving 21 bases between them. The germline V gene has CDR1 ENHRY and CDR2 SYGVKD. CDR3 size: 17 residues. The CDR3 loop reads CAISDRGTPAIGYEQYF. The CDR3, as DNA: TGTGCCATCAGTGACCGTGGGACCCCCGCTATCGGCTACGAGCAGTACTTC.

This rearrangement joins TRBV4-2 to TRBJ2-1; a possible D gene is TRBD2 (6 bases). Germline loops: CDR1 LGHNA, CDR2 YNFKEQ. The CDR3 runs 15 residues. V gave up 6 bases and J gave up 4 bases, with 16 bases separating them. The chain's CDR3 is CASSTGMGGYNEQFF. CDR3 nucleotide sequence: TGTGCCAGCAGTACGGGGATGGGAGGATACAATGAGCAGTTCTTC.

CDR3: CASSYSSTWGNEQFF. The CDR3 nucleotides read TGTGCCAGCAGTTACTCCTCGACGTGGGGCAATGAGCAGTTCTTC. The chain recombines TRBV6-5 with TRBJ2-1; D remains ambiguous. V was trimmed by 0 bases and J by 6 bases, leaving 12 bases between them. Germline V lookup: CDR1 MNHEY, CDR2 SVGAGI. The CDR3 totals 15 residues.

This clone was picked up a small number of times. V and J are TRBV5-4 and TRBJ2-7; 9 bases align to TRBD2. The CDR3 contains 16 residues. Germline V gene lookup returns CDR1 SGHNT and CDR2 YYREEE (reference sequence). The junction had 10 bases not matched to a gene; V was cut back by 0 bases and J by 6 bases. CDR3 DNA sequence: TGTGCCAGCAGCTTGGCCGGAGGCGGGAGGGTCAGCGAGCAGTACTTC. Its translation is CASSLAGGGRVSEQYF. Together with reference TRBV5-4 and TRBJ2-7, the CDR3 gives the full variable domain: ETGVTQSPTHLIKTRGQQVTLRCSSQSGHNTVSWYQQALGQGPQFIFQYYREEENGRGNFPPRFSGLQFPNYSSELNVNALELDDSALYLCASSLAGGGRVSEQYFGPGTRLTVT.

The chain recombines TRBV4-3 with TRBJ2-3; 11 positions match TRBD2. Per germline, CDR1 LGHNA and CDR2 YSLEER. V shed 0 bases and J 4 bases; nucleotides not matched to a gene: 9. The CDR3 contains 18 residues. CDR3 region: CASSQDTLLAGESDTQYF. CDR3 nucleotides: TGCGCCAGCAGCCAAGATACTTTACTAGCGGGAGAATCAGATACGCAGTATTTT.

The CDR3 spells CSVSDVGQPQHF. CDR3 coding DNA: TGCAGCGTCTCTGATGTTGGTCAGCCCCAGCATTTT. V gene TRBV29-1 combines with J gene TRBJ1-5, with D hard to call. Germline CDR1 is SQVTM and CDR2 is ANQGSEA. The V gene lost 6 bases and the J gene lost 6 bases, with 12 bases spanning the gap. This CDR3 is 12 amino acids long. Based on the CDR3 plus reference TRBV29-1 and TRBJ1-5, the full variable domain is SAVISQKPSRDICQRGTSLTIQCQVDSQVTMMFWYRQQPGQSLTLIATANQGSEATYESGFVIDKFPISRPNLTFSTLTVSNMSPEDSSIYLCSVSDVGQPQHFGDGTRLSIL.

The chain couples TRBV30 to TRBJ2-3; D is possibly TRBD1 (7 bases). V was trimmed by 2 bases and J by 6 bases, leaving 15 bases between them. Germline lookup yields CDR1 GTSNPN and CDR2 SVGIG (reference sequence). This CDR3 comprises 14 residues. This CDR3 is CAWSFRGTGDTQYF. CDR3 in DNA: TGTGCCTGGAGTTTCAGGGGGACTGGGGATACGCAGTATTTT.

The chain is built from TRBV28 and TRBJ2-7; D is possibly TRBD1 or TRBD2 (6 bases each). Looked up from germline, CDR1 is MDHEN and CDR2 is SYDVKM. V was pared by 6 bases and J by 3 bases, with 18 bases between. There are 15 residues in the CDR3. CDR3 nucleotide sequence: TGTGCCAGCAGCCCTATACAAGGGGGGATCTACGAGCAGTACTTC. It translates to CASSPIQGGIYEQYF.

The chain couples TRBV5-4 to TRBJ2-1, with TRBD2 matching over 8 bases. The CDR3 is 16 residues long. CDR1 is SGHNT, CDR2 YYREEE, per germline (reference sequence). The V segment lost 0 bases and the J segment 5 bases; nucleotides outside the gene matches: 7. Here the CDR3 DNA reads TGTGCCAGCAGCTTGGCTCGGGAACTAGCGGACAATGAGCAGTTCTTC. This translates into CASSLARELADNEQFF.

The table lists this clone with a few counts. This chain joins TRBV30 and TRBJ1-1, with 10 bases aligning to TRBD1. The germline V gene has CDR1 GTSNPN and CDR2 SVGIG (reference sequence). There are 15 residues in the CDR3. V lost 0 bases to trimming and J lost 5 bases; unmatched junction nucleotides: 6. The CDR3 reads CAWSVHDRGRTEAFF. The CDR3 DNA sequence: TGTGCCTGGAGTGTACATGACAGGGGGCGAACTGAAGCTTTCTTT.